This T cell receptor (beta chain) was profiled in a study of identical twins. This clonotype was seen more than once but under ten times. Antigen unknown. Trimming removed 2 bases at V and 10 bases at J, with 14 bases between. The CDR3 consists of 14 residues. Germline CDR1 reads ENHRY; CDR2 reads SYGVKD. Each CDR3 protein gets one entry after TCRdb re-called the 5' RACE reads with MiXCR. The sample consists of 1.5 million to 2 million distinct CDR3 sequences, around 33% of them appearing once. The study's findings and limits: Abundant cord blood beta clonotypes carried fewer insertions; memory repertoires showed none. Rather than following the same donors, the conclusions depended on cross-sectional statistical analysis. Modelling approaches yielded underestimates of out-of-frame TCR alpha sharing between monozygotic twins.

The sample was cord blood. The sequence was collected from a newborn girl in good health. This chain joins TRBV10-3 and TRBJ1-4, with a weak D call TRBD1 (6 bases). CDR3 sequence: CAISEQGRGGKLFF. In DNA form, the CDR3 reads TGTGCCATCAGTGAGCAGGGGCGCGGCGGAAAACTGTTTTTT.